This TCR beta chain was profiled in a study of shared clonotypes between healthy human individuals. Across the study: Each donor's CD8 memory used one plate, CD8 naive two, each CD4 subset three.

In its sample, this clone was seen once. Antigen specificity is unknown. Regarding the study as a whole: For naive CD4 cells, roughly 4.8% of clonotypes were shared across four donors. Collection of samples was limited to blood; tissue repertoires likely differ.

Each sample came from a Caucasian adult donor living in Nashville, Tennessee. Here immunoSEQ multiplex PCR was the method, and the copy in TCRdb shows in-frame clones only, minus some. The sample has more than 1.2 million clones, about 98.5% seen once. The sequenced material came from naive CD4+ T cells sorted from blood. As to subset: CD45RA+ positively selected. The origin of this receptor is a young man in good health.

The CDR3 protein is CSVALTGREETQYF. The CDR3 DNA sequence: TGCAGCGTTGCCCTAACCGGCCGGGAAGAGACCCAGTACTTC. The genes are TRBV29-1 and TRBJ2-5; D is unresolved. The germline gives CDR1 SQVTM, CDR2 ANQGSEA. Trimming pared 4 bases from V and 3 bases from J, leaving 15 bases between. The CDR3 loop spans 14 amino acids.